This T cell receptor beta chain was sequenced during a study of response to subunit inactivated influenza vaccine. Study observations and caveats: Few additional T cells are recruited per seasonal influenza vaccination, authors suggested.

Comments on this clonotype: Antigen unknown.

TCRdb re-analysed the RT-PCR reads in MiXCR, keeping a single row per CDR3 protein. The profile covers about 530,000 distinct CDR3 sequences, with 10% to 15% appearing a single time and about a tenth taken by the ten largest. Per the germline V gene, CDR1 is MDHEN and CDR2 is SYDVKM. V lost 3 bases and J lost 6, with 12 bases in between. The CDR3 sequence is 13 residues long. The genes are TRBV28 and TRBJ2-7; D is unresolved. This receptor was taken from a man in his fifties who received an inactivated influenza vaccine. The material was PBMCs from blood, obtained on the day of vaccination. CDR3 DNA: TGTGCCAGCAGTTTTCCACAACCTTTCGAGCAGTACTTC. Translating gives CASSFPQPFEQYF. Complete variable domain (other parts from reference TRBV28 and TRBJ2-7): DVKVTQSSRYLVKRTGEKVFLECVQDMDHENMFWYRQDPGLGLRLIYFSYDVKMKEKGDIPEGYSVSREKKERFSLILESASTNQTSMYLCASSFPQPFEQYFGPGTRLTVT.